The rows below give T cell receptor beta chains drawn from one sample of a study of radiation and T cells in renal cell carcinoma. Profiling relied on immunoSEQ multiplex PCR, and the TCRdb table lists in-frame clones only, not all of them. Here the sample spans nearly 50,000 clones, roughly 80% being singletons. The starting material was blood, obtained from a patient whose treatment included radiotherapy and nephrectomy. The receptor set was obtained from an older woman with renal cell carcinoma. Both conserved end residues are part of each CDR3. The D gene is left open where the match is weak. Only part of the rows carry a size: once, few, many, or a class if the clone is expanded.

v_call: TRBV13
clone_size: few
d_call: TRBD1
j_call: TRBJ1-4
cdr3_aa: CASSSKIQGGGTNEKLFF
cdr3_nt: TGTGCCAGCAGCTCAAAGATACAGGGGGGTGGCACTAATGAAAAACTGTTTTTT

v_call: TRBV27
clone_size: NA
d_call: NA
j_call: TRBJ1-5
cdr3_aa: CASSLKYSNQPQHF
cdr3_nt: TGTGCCAGCAGCTTAAAGTATAGCAATCAGCCCCAGCATTTT

v_call: TRBV5-4
clone_size: NA
d_call: NA
j_call: TRBJ1-2
cdr3_aa: CATLGGIGGYTF
cdr3_nt: TGTGCCACCCTGGGGGGGATCGGGGGCTACACCTTC

v_call: TRBV5-1
clone_size: NA
d_call: NA
j_call: TRBJ2-7
cdr3_aa: CASSLVGSYEQYF
cdr3_nt: TGCGCCAGCAGCTTGGTAGGCTCCTACGAGCAGTACTTC

v_call: TRBV30
clone_size: NA
d_call: TRBD1
j_call: TRBJ1-1
cdr3_aa: CAWSDRGHTEAFF
cdr3_nt: TGTGCCTGGAGCGACAGGGGGCACACTGAAGCTTTCTTT

v_call: TRBV15
clone_size: NA
d_call: NA
j_call: TRBJ2-7
cdr3_aa: CATSRGGSEQYF
cdr3_nt: TGTGCCACCAGCAGAGGAGGGAGCGAGCAGTACTTC

v_call: TRBV13
clone_size: NA
d_call: NA
j_call: TRBJ2-4
cdr3_aa: CASSLGRAGNKNIQYF
cdr3_nt: TGTGCCAGCAGCTTAGGCCGGGCGGGGAACAAAAACATTCAGTACTTC

v_call: TRBV2
clone_size: NA
d_call: NA
j_call: TRBJ2-3
cdr3_aa: CASSDPIVDTQYF
cdr3_nt: TGTGCCAGCAGTGATCCTATAGTGGATACGCAGTATTTT

v_call: TRBV6-4
clone_size: NA
d_call: TRBD2
j_call: TRBJ2-3
cdr3_aa: CASSSSSPGTSGGTTDTQYF
cdr3_nt: TGTGCCAGCAGTTCCTCTTCCCCTGGAACTAGCGGGGGGACCACAGATACGCAGTATTTT

v_call: TRBV5-4
clone_size: NA
d_call: TRBD2
j_call: TRBJ2-3
cdr3_aa: CASSLQAGGTDTQYF
cdr3_nt: TGTGCCAGCAGCTTGCAGGCGGGAGGGACAGATACGCAGTATTTT

v_call: TRBV10-1
clone_size: NA
d_call: NA
j_call: TRBJ1-1
cdr3_aa: CASSPGTVLTEAFF
cdr3_nt: TGCGCCAGCAGCCCGGGGACGGTGCTCACTGAAGCTTTCTTT

v_call: TRBV5-8
clone_size: NA
d_call: NA
j_call: TRBJ1-2
cdr3_aa: CASTLEFRSLNYGYTF
cdr3_nt: TGTGCCAGCACCTTGGAGTTTAGGTCCTTAAACTATGGCTACACCTTC

v_call: TRBV7-3
clone_size: NA
d_call: NA
j_call: TRBJ2-3
cdr3_aa: CASSRRSVGGGADTQYF
cdr3_nt: TGTGCCAGCAGCCGTCGTAGCGTGGGAGGAGGGGCAGATACGCAGTATTTT

v_call: TRBV4-2
clone_size: NA
d_call: NA
j_call: TRBJ1-4
cdr3_aa: CASSQETTTNEKLFF
cdr3_nt: TGTGCCAGCAGCCAAGAAACTACAACTAATGAAAAACTGTTTTTT

v_call: TRBV18
clone_size: NA
d_call: NA
j_call: TRBJ1-2
cdr3_aa: CASSPLSGTYGYTF
cdr3_nt: TGTGCCAGCTCACCACTCTCAGGGACCTATGGCTACACCTTC

v_call: TRBV7-6
clone_size: NA
d_call: NA
j_call: TRBJ1-1
cdr3_aa: CASSLSSGRHTEAFF
cdr3_nt: TGTGCCAGCAGCTTAAGCAGCGGCAGACACACTGAAGCTTTCTTT

v_call: TRBV4-3
clone_size: NA
d_call: NA
j_call: TRBJ2-1
cdr3_aa: CASSQARVGYEQFF
cdr3_nt: TGCGCCAGCAGCCAAGCTCGGGTGGGCTATGAGCAGTTCTTC

v_call: TRBV5-4
clone_size: NA
d_call: NA
j_call: TRBJ1-2
cdr3_aa: CASSLQGVGGYTF
cdr3_nt: TGTGCCAGCAGCTTACAAGGGGTTGGGGGCTACACCTTC

v_call: TRBV7-9
clone_size: NA
d_call: NA
j_call: TRBJ2-5
cdr3_aa: CASSLAGGETQYF
cdr3_nt: TGTGCCAGCAGCCTGGCAGGCGGAGAGACCCAGTACTTC

v_call: TRBV10-3
clone_size: NA
d_call: NA
j_call: TRBJ2-1
cdr3_aa: CAISTGVSYNEQFF
cdr3_nt: TGTGCCATCAGTACGGGGGTCTCCTACAATGAGCAGTTCTTC

v_call: TRBV28
clone_size: NA
d_call: NA
j_call: TRBJ1-1
cdr3_aa: CASSSKGVATEAFF
cdr3_nt: TGTGCCAGCAGTTCCAAGGGGGTCGCCACTGAAGCTTTCTTT

v_call: TRBV7-9
clone_size: NA
d_call: NA
j_call: TRBJ2-4
cdr3_aa: CASSLLGAGTKNIQYF
cdr3_nt: TGTGCCAGCAGCTTATTGGGGGCTGGGACCAAAAACATTCAGTACTTC

v_call: TRBV5-1
clone_size: NA
d_call: TRBD1
j_call: TRBJ2-7
cdr3_aa: CASSPPGQNYEQYF
cdr3_nt: TGCGCCAGCAGTCCCCCGGGACAGAATTACGAGCAGTACTTC

v_call: TRBV7-8
clone_size: NA
d_call: NA
j_call: TRBJ1-4
cdr3_aa: CASSFSEKLFF
cdr3_nt: TGTGCCAGCAGCTTCAGTGAAAAACTGTTTTTT

v_call: TRBV29-1
clone_size: NA
d_call: NA
j_call: TRBJ2-5
cdr3_aa: CSVDQGGETQYF
cdr3_nt: TGCAGCGTTGACCAGGGGGGGGAGACCCAGTACTTC

v_call: TRBV23-1
clone_size: NA
d_call: NA
j_call: TRBJ2-2
cdr3_aa: CASSQSVGPFANTGELFF
cdr3_nt: TGCGCCAGCAGTCAATCGGTAGGGCCGTTCGCGAACACCGGGGAGCTGTTTTTT

v_call: TRBV19
clone_size: NA
d_call: NA
j_call: TRBJ2-1
cdr3_aa: CASSIKAGSYNEQFF
cdr3_nt: TGTGCCAGTAGTATCAAAGCGGGTTCCTACAATGAGCAGTTCTTC

v_call: TRBV12-5
clone_size: NA
d_call: TRBD2
j_call: TRBJ2-7
cdr3_aa: CASGPHGREALPYEQYF
cdr3_nt: TGTGCTAGTGGTCCCCACGGGCGGGAGGCGCTCCCCTACGAGCAGTACTTC

v_call: TRBV7-8
clone_size: NA
d_call: TRBD1
j_call: TRBJ1-3
cdr3_aa: CASSPGQGAVGNTIYF
cdr3_nt: TGTGCCAGCAGCCCCGGACAGGGGGCTGTTGGAAACACCATATATTTT

v_call: TRBV7-9
clone_size: NA
d_call: NA
j_call: TRBJ1-4
cdr3_aa: CASSGTMGREKLFF
cdr3_nt: TGTGCCAGCAGCGGGACTATGGGTCGCGAAAAACTGTTTTTT

v_call: TRBV2
clone_size: NA
d_call: NA
j_call: TRBJ2-7
cdr3_aa: CASSETRGSSYEQYF
cdr3_nt: TGTGCCAGCAGTGAAACCAGGGGCTCCTCCTACGAGCAGTACTTC

v_call: TRBV6-1
clone_size: once
d_call: TRBD1
j_call: TRBJ1-4
cdr3_aa: CASSRQGNEKLFF
cdr3_nt: TGTGCCAGCAGTAGACAGGGTAATGAAAAACTGTTTTTT

v_call: TRBV5-1
clone_size: NA
d_call: NA
j_call: TRBJ1-4
cdr3_aa: CASSPEWGEKLFF
cdr3_nt: TGCGCCAGCAGCCCCGAATGGGGGGAAAAACTGTTTTTT

v_call: TRBV7-9
clone_size: NA
d_call: TRBD1
j_call: TRBJ2-7
cdr3_aa: CASSDGTGDPYEQYF
cdr3_nt: TGTGCCAGCAGCGACGGGACAGGCGATCCCTACGAGCAGTACTTC

v_call: TRBV7-6
clone_size: once
d_call: TRBD1
j_call: TRBJ1-3
cdr3_aa: CASSSQGAGGNTIYF
cdr3_nt: TGTGCCAGCAGCTCTCAGGGGGCAGGTGGAAACACCATATATTTT

v_call: TRBV4-1
clone_size: many
d_call: TRBD2
j_call: TRBJ2-3
cdr3_aa: CASSQEVPSGTADTQYF
cdr3_nt: TGCGCCAGCAGCCAAGAGGTTCCTAGCGGGACAGCAGATACGCAGTATTTT

v_call: TRBV5-5
clone_size: NA
d_call: NA
j_call: TRBJ1-1
cdr3_aa: CASSFGQINTEAFF
cdr3_nt: TGTGCCAGCAGCTTTGGGCAGATAAACACTGAAGCTTTCTTT

v_call: TRBV5-8
clone_size: NA
d_call: NA
j_call: TRBJ2-5
cdr3_aa: CASSFTSQETQYF
cdr3_nt: TGTGCCAGCAGCTTCACATCCCAAGAGACCCAGTACTTC

v_call: TRBV9
clone_size: NA
d_call: TRBD2
j_call: TRBJ2-1
cdr3_aa: CASSAPTSGSYNEQFF
cdr3_nt: TGTGCCAGCAGCGCCCCTACTAGCGGGAGTTACAATGAGCAGTTCTTC

v_call: TRBV6-1
clone_size: NA
d_call: NA
j_call: TRBJ2-7
cdr3_aa: CASRTVSEQYF
cdr3_nt: TGTGCCAGCAGGACCGTTTCCGAGCAGTACTTC

v_call: TRBV2
clone_size: few
d_call: TRBD2
j_call: TRBJ2-3
cdr3_aa: CASSDARGGPDTQYF
cdr3_nt: TGTGCCAGCAGTGACGCTCGCGGGGGTCCAGATACGCAGTATTTT

v_call: TRBV9
clone_size: NA
d_call: TRBD1
j_call: TRBJ2-2
cdr3_aa: CASSLQGAGNTGELFF
cdr3_nt: TGTGCCAGCAGCCTTCAGGGGGCCGGGAACACCGGGGAGCTGTTTTTT

v_call: TRBV7-9
clone_size: NA
d_call: NA
j_call: TRBJ1-3
cdr3_aa: CASSSLTWGSGNTIYF
cdr3_nt: TGTGCCAGCAGCTCTCTAACGTGGGGCTCTGGAAACACCATATATTTT

v_call: TRBV19
clone_size: NA
d_call: NA
j_call: TRBJ1-5
cdr3_aa: CASTATGISNQPQHF
cdr3_nt: TGTGCCAGTACCGCCACAGGGATTAGCAATCAGCCCCAGCATTTT

v_call: TRBV4-3
clone_size: NA
d_call: NA
j_call: TRBJ2-5
cdr3_aa: CASSRGGSGQETQYF
cdr3_nt: TGCGCCAGCAGCCGCGGCGGTAGCGGCCAAGAGACCCAGTACTTC

v_call: TRBV5-1
clone_size: NA
d_call: TRBD1
j_call: TRBJ1-4
cdr3_aa: CASSGEGQGFEKLFF
cdr3_nt: TGCGCCAGCAGCGGGGAGGGACAGGGTTTCGAAAAACTGTTTTTT

v_call: TRBV29-1
clone_size: NA
d_call: TRBD1
j_call: TRBJ2-7
cdr3_aa: CSVEGDRVGYEQYF
cdr3_nt: TGCAGCGTTGAAGGAGACAGGGTGGGCTACGAGCAGTACTTC

v_call: TRBV7-2
clone_size: once
d_call: NA
j_call: TRBJ2-7
cdr3_aa: CASSFAGAEYEQYF
cdr3_nt: TGTGCCAGCAGCTTCGCAGGGGCGGAGTACGAGCAGTACTTC

v_call: TRBV30
clone_size: few
d_call: NA
j_call: TRBJ1-1
cdr3_aa: CAWGEGGYTEAFF
cdr3_nt: TGTGCCTGGGGGGAAGGGGGGTACACTGAAGCTTTCTTT

v_call: TRBV4-2
clone_size: NA
d_call: TRBD1
j_call: TRBJ2-7
cdr3_aa: CASSQQDRGHEQYF
cdr3_nt: TGTGCCAGCAGCCAACAGGACAGGGGCCACGAGCAGTACTTC

v_call: TRBV7-9
clone_size: NA
d_call: TRBD1
j_call: TRBJ2-1
cdr3_aa: CASRRTGGINEQFF
cdr3_nt: TGTGCCAGCAGGCGGACAGGGGGCATCAATGAGCAGTTCTTC

v_call: TRBV5-1
clone_size: NA
d_call: TRBD1
j_call: TRBJ1-4
cdr3_aa: CASSFGPGQGGEKLFF
cdr3_nt: TGCGCCAGCAGCTTCGGCCCGGGACAGGGTGGCGAAAAACTGTTTTTT

v_call: TRBV19
clone_size: NA
d_call: NA
j_call: TRBJ1-2
cdr3_aa: CASSATVNYGYTF
cdr3_nt: TGTGCCAGTAGTGCGACAGTTAACTATGGCTACACCTTC

v_call: TRBV9
clone_size: once
d_call: NA
j_call: TRBJ1-2
cdr3_aa: CASSPQSGGPLDGYTF
cdr3_nt: TGTGCCAGCAGCCCCCAGTCTGGGGGCCCGCTCGATGGCTACACCTTC

v_call: TRBV19
clone_size: NA
d_call: NA
j_call: TRBJ1-2
cdr3_aa: CASSSGTDLHYGYTF
cdr3_nt: TGTGCCAGTAGTAGCGGGACGGACCTTCACTATGGCTACACCTTC

v_call: TRBV7-6
clone_size: NA
d_call: NA
j_call: TRBJ1-3
cdr3_aa: CASSLSSGNTIYF
cdr3_nt: TGTGCCAGCAGCTTATCGTCTGGAAACACCATATATTTT

v_call: TRBV4-1
clone_size: NA
d_call: TRBD2
j_call: TRBJ2-7
cdr3_aa: CASSARYTLRAGGPRSYEQYF
cdr3_nt: TGCGCCAGCAGCGCAAGATACACGCTACGAGCGGGGGGCCCCCGCTCCTACGAGCAGTACTTC